The 18 T cell receptor beta chains below all came from one sample that was sequenced in a study of read filtering for tumor transcriptome and immune sequencing. Molecular barcoded adaptors covering alpha/delta and beta/gamma chains were used on around 400 ng RNA. In TCRdb, the reads were re-called with MiXCR into one record per CDR3 protein. There are just over 14,000 distinct CDR3 sequences in the sample; about 20% occur only once, and around 84% lies in the top ten. Sequences were obtained from a population of CD138-negative cells sorted from bone marrow. The receptors were sampled from a donor over 35 with multiple myeloma.

At least ten counts were recorded for this clonotype. The CDR3 DNA follows: TGTGCCAGCAGTTTCCGCGGGGGGCGTCGGAATGAGCAGTTCTTC. It yields the protein CASSFRGGRRNEQFF. This chain links TRBV12-3 or TRBV12-4 with TRBJ2-1; the match to TRBD2 covers 8 bases. V lost 3 bases to trimming and J lost 7 bases; unmatched junction nucleotides: 8. This CDR3 is 15 amino acids long.

This sequence joins TRBV5-4 and TRBJ2-3; 8 nucleotides align to TRBD2. The junction had 12 bases not matched to a gene; V was cut back by 4 bases and J by 5 bases. This CDR3 comprises 16 residues. Germline values: CDR1 SGHNT, CDR2 YYREEE (reference sequence). The CDR3 region has the DNA TGTGCCAGCAGCCTATTAGCGGGAACCCCGCAAGATACGCAGTATTTT. This translates into CASSLLAGTPQDTQYF.

Worth noting for this clonotype: Given the absence of the conserved phenylalanine or tryptophan at the CDR3 end, a read error is likely. The genes are TRBV12-3 or TRBV12-4 and TRBJ2-7, with D maybe TRBD1 (6 bases). This CDR3 is built from 15 residues. Trimming shortened V by 6 bases and J by 7 bases, and 22 bases separated the two germline ends. This CDR3 reads CASRPSGDPSREQYI. The CDR3 coding sequence is TGTGCCAGCAGACCCTCAGGGGACCCATCGAGAGAGCAGTACATC.

On this clonotype: Since no conserved phenylalanine or tryptophan closes the CDR3, a read error is the likely cause. The chain couples TRBV20-1 to TRBJ2-1; weak D call: TRBD2 (6 bases). The ends were cut back, 2 bases at V and 5 bases at J, with 10 bases in the middle. The CDR3 extends over 13 amino acids. Per germline, CDR1 DFQATT and CDR2 SNEGSKA (reference sequence). The CDR3 DNA reads as TGCAGTGCTAGAAAGCGGGTCCACAATGAGCAGTTCTAC. It yields the protein CSARKRVHNEQFY.

This rearrangement joins TRBV20-1 to TRBJ1-4, with 7 nucleotides matching TRBD1. The CDR3 loop spans 14 amino acids. Looked up from germline, CDR1 is DFQATT and CDR2 is SNEGSKA (reference sequence). With V trimmed by 4 bases and J by 6 bases, 8 bases remained unmatched. CDR3 in DNA: TGCAGTGCTACCTACAGGGGAGGGGATGAAAAACTGTTTTTT. Its protein is CSATYRGGDEKLFF.

This chain links TRBV7-2 with TRBJ2-3; TRBD2 might be the D (6 bases). Per germline, CDR1 SGHTA and CDR2 FQGNSA. Trimming pared 2 bases from V and 0 bases from J, leaving 9 bases between. This CDR3 has 15 residues. In DNA, the CDR3 is TGTGCCAGCAGCTTAATCCTAGCGAGCACAGATACGCAGTATTTT. Translation gives CASSLILASTDTQYF.

This clonotype showed up many times. The chain has TRBV2 and TRBJ1-1; the D is unclear. With 4 bases removed from V and 1 base from J, the gap between germline ends came to 7 bases. The CDR3 totals 13 residues. Germline V lookup: CDR1 SNHLY, CDR2 FYNNEI. CDR3 in amino acids: CASSVRSNTEAFF. The CDR3, as DNA: TGTGCCAGCAGTGTACGGTCGAACACTGAAGCTTTCTTT.

This clonotype is medium-sized. CDR3 residues: CSARDVTKQGSRAEAFF. The CDR3 nucleotides read TGCAGTGCTAGAGATGTAACTAAACAGGGCAGTAGGGCTGAAGCTTTCTTT. The rearrangement uses TRBV20-1 and TRBJ1-1; TRBD1 might be the D (6 bases). Trimming took off 0 bases at V and 6 bases at J, with 23 bases between the two ends. Germline V gives CDR1 DFQATT, CDR2 SNEGSKA (reference sequence). This CDR3 has 17 residues.

This clonotype occurred many times. J is TRBJ2-6 and V is TRBV12-3 or TRBV12-4; 9 positions match TRBD1. CDR3 size: 16 residues. Germline trimming cut 4 bases from V and 4 bases from J; bases unmatched to any gene: 5. DNA of the CDR3: TGTGCCAGCAGTTGGGGGACAGGGCGGGGGGCCAACGTCCTGACTTTC. Translated: CASSWGTGRGANVLTF.

This clonotype was picked up many times. The chain uses TRBV24-1 and TRBJ2-3, with TRBD1 matching over 8 bases. The CDR3 spans 15 residues. Trimming cost V 6 bases and J 6 bases; bases outside gene matches: 10. Germline V gene lookup returns CDR1 KGHDR and CDR2 SFDVKD. Written as DNA, the CDR3 is TGTGCCACCAGTAACCCGGACAGGGACTCCGATACGCAGTATTTT. It is translated as CATSNPDRDSDTQYF.

This clonotype has ten or more counts. This chain uses TRBV7-2 with TRBJ2-3; the match to TRBD2 covers 11 bases. This CDR3 spans 16 amino acids. J gave up 1 base and V 3 bases, and 3 bases lay outside the gene matches. The germline CDR1 and CDR2 sequences are SGHTA and FQGNSA. The CDR3 sequence is CASSLTLAGGTDTQYF. The DNA for the CDR3 is TGTGCCAGCAGCTTGACACTAGCGGGGGGCACAGATACGCAGTATTTT.

The sample holds many counts of this clonotype. V usage is TRBV20-1 and J usage is TRBJ1-5; a weak D match, TRBD1 (5 bases). The V and J ends lost 5 bases and 1 base respectively, with 18 bases between them. The CDR3 contains 16 residues. Germline lookup yields CDR1 DFQATT and CDR2 SNEGSKA (reference sequence). In DNA form, the CDR3 reads TGCAGTGCTCCCGACCCCCGGACATCGAGCAATCAGCCCCAGCATTTT. Protein sequence: CSAPDPRTSSNQPQHF.

This clonotype was seen a handful of times. The V and J genes are TRBV5-1 and TRBJ2-7; D remains ambiguous. V was trimmed by 0 bases and J by 0 bases, leaving 7 bases between them. This CDR3 is 14 amino acids long. The germline gives CDR1 SGHRS, CDR2 YFSETQ. The CDR3 DNA reads TGCGCCAGCAGCTTGGAGGGCAACTCCTACGAGCAGTACTTC. This encodes CASSLEGNSYEQYF.

As to this clonotype: With a much larger clone just one base away, this may be a read error. The chain combines TRBV4-2 with TRBJ2-3; D is possibly TRBD2 (6 bases). The CDR3 covers 16 residues. Germline lookup yields CDR1 LGHNA and CDR2 YNFKEQ. CDR3 in amino acids: CASRPTGGTSTDTQCF. The CDR3 region has the DNA TGTGCCAGCAGACCTACTGGCGGGACCAGCACAGATACGCAGTGTTTT.

By its share, this clonotype is hyperexpanded. The genes are TRBV21-1 and TRBJ2-1; the table gives TRBD1 as D, unverified against the DNA. TRBV21-1 is noted as a pseudogene. The CDR3 is 14 residues long. The CDR3 region has the DNA TGTGCCACCCCGCCCCGGATGACACGCGATGAGCAGTTCTTC. Its translation is CATPPRMTRDEQFF.

In its sample, this clonotype was seen many times. The rearrangement uses TRBV20-1 and TRBJ1-1; D is uncertain. Per germline, CDR1 DFQATT and CDR2 SNEGSKA (reference sequence). Trimming shortened V by 6 bases and J by 0 bases, and 8 bases separated the two germline ends. The CDR3 sequence is 12 residues long. CDR3 DNA: TGCAGTGCCAGCGACGTGAACACTGAAGCTTTCTTT. The encoded protein is CSASDVNTEAFF.

V usage is TRBV2 and J usage is TRBJ2-7, with 9 bases lining up with TRBD1. Germline CDR1 is SNHLY and CDR2 is FYNNEI. The CDR3 is made up of 13 amino acids. The junction had 7 bases not matched to a gene; V was cut back by 7 bases and J by 6 bases. The CDR3 here is CASIRDRAGEQYF. The CDR3 coding sequence is TGTGCCAGCATACGGGACAGGGCCGGCGAGCAGTACTTC.

This clonotype has a count of ten or more. The V call is TRBV19, the J call TRBJ1-1, with 7 bases aligning to TRBD1. Per the germline V gene, CDR1 is LNHDA and CDR2 is SQIVND (reference sequence). Unmatched junction bases numbered 4, after V lost 4 bases and J lost 5 bases. The CDR3 spans 13 residues. CDR3 sequence (DNA): TGTGCCAGTAGTAGGGGACAGTGGACTGAAGCTTTCTTT. It translates to CASSRGQWTEAFF.